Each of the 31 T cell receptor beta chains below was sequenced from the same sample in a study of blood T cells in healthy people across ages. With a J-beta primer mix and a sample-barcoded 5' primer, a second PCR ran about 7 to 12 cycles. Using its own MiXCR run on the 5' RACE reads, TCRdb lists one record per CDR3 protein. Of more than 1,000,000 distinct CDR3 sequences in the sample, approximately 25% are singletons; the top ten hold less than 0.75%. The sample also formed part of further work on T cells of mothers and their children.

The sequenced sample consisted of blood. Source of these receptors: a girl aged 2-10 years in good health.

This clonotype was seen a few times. The CDR3 reads CASRWGETQYF. DNA for the CDR3: TGTGCCAGCAGGTGGGGGGAGACCCAGTACTTC. The chain is built from TRBV12-3 or TRBV12-4 and TRBJ2-5; D might be TRBD1 or TRBD2, each matching 5 bases. V lost 6 bases and J lost 5, with 7 bases in between. This CDR3 comprises 11 residues.

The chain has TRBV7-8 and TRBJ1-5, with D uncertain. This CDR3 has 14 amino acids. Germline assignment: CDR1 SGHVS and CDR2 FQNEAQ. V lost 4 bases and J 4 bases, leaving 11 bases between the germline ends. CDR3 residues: CASSSRTGNQPQHF. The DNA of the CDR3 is TGTGCCAGCAGCTCCCGGACGGGAAATCAGCCCCAGCATTTT.

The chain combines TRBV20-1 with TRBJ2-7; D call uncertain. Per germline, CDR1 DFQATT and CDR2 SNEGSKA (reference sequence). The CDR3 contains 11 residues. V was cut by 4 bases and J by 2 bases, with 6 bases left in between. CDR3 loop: CSATGPYEQYF. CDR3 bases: TGCAGTGCTACCGGTCCCTACGAGCAGTACTTC.

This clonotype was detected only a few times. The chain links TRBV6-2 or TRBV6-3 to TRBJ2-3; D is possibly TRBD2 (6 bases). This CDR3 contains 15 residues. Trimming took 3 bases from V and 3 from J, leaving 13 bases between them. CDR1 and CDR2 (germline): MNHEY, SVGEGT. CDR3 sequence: CASSYGGTATDTQYF. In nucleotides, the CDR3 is TGTGCCAGCAGTTATGGAGGGACTGCTACAGATACGCAGTATTTT.

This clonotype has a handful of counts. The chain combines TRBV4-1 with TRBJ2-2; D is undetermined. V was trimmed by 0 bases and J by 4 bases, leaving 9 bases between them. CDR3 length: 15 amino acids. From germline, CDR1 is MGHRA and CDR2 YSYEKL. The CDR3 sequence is CASSQEVRLTGELFF. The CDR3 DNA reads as TGCGCCAGCAGCCAAGAGGTGAGGCTCACCGGGGAGCTGTTTTTT.

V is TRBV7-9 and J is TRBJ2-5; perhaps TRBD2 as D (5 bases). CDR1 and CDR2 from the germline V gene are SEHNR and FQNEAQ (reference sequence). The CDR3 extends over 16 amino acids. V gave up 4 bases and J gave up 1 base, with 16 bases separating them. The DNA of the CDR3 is TGTGCCAGCAGCTCCGTCCCGGGGAGCGCCCAAGAGACCCAGTACTTC. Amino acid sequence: CASSSVPGSAQETQYF.

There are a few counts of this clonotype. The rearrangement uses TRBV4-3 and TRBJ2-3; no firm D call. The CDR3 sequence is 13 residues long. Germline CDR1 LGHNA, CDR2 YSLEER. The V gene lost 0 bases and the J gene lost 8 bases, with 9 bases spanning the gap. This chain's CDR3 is CASSQENFFTQYF. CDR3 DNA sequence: TGCGCCAGCAGCCAAGAGAACTTTTTTACGCAGTATTTT.

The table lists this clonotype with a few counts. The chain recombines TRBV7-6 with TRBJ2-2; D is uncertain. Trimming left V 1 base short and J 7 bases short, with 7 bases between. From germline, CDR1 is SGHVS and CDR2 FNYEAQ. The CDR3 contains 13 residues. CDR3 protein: CASSLEVDGELFF. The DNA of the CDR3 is TGTGCCAGCAGCTTAGAGGTCGACGGGGAGCTGTTTTTT.

CDR3 protein: CAISGVTEAFF. In DNA form, the CDR3 reads TGTGCCATTTCGGGGGTCACTGAAGCTTTCTTT. The chain recombines TRBV10-3 with TRBJ1-1, with D possibly being TRBD1 (5 bases). The germline gives CDR1 ENHRY, CDR2 SYGVKD. The ends were cut back, 9 bases at V and 4 bases at J, with 9 bases in the middle. The CDR3 sequence is 11 residues long.

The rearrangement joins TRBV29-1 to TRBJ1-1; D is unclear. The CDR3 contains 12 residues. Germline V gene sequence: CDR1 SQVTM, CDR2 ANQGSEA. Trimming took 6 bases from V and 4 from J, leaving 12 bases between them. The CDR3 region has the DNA TGCAGCGTGACCCTCGGGAGCACTGAAGCTTTCTTT. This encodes CSVTLGSTEAFF.

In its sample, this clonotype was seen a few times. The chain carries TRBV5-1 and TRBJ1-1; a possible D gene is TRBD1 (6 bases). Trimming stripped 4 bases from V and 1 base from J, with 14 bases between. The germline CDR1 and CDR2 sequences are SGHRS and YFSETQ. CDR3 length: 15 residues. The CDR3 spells CASSPGDGSNTEAFF. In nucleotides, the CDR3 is TGCGCCAGCAGCCCAGGGGACGGCTCGAACACTGAAGCTTTCTTT.

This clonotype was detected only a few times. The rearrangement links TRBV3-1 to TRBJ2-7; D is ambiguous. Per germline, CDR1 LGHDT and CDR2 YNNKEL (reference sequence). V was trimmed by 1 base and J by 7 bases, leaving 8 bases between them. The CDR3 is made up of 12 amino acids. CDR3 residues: CASSQGGAEQYF. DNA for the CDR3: TGTGCCAGCAGCCAAGGCGGCGCGGAGCAGTACTTC.

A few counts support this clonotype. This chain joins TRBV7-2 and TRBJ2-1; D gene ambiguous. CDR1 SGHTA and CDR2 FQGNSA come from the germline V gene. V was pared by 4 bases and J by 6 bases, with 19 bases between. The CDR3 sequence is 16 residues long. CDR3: CASSSLPPLGSNEQFF. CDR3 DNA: TGTGCCAGCAGCTCCCTTCCGCCTTTAGGGTCCAATGAGCAGTTCTTC.

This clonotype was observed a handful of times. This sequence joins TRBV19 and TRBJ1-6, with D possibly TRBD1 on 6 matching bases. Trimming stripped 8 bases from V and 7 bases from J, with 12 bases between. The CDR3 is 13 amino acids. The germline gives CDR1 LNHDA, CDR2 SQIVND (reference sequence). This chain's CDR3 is CASSGQSNSPLHF. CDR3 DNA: TGTGCCAGTTCTGGACAGTCAAATTCACCCCTCCACTTT. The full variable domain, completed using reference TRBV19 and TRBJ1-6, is DGGITQSPKYLFRKEGQNVTLSCEQNLNHDAMYWYRQDPGQGLRLIYYSQIVNDFQKGDIAEGYSVSREKKESFPLTVTSAQKNPTAFYLCASSGQSNSPLHFGNGTRLTVT.

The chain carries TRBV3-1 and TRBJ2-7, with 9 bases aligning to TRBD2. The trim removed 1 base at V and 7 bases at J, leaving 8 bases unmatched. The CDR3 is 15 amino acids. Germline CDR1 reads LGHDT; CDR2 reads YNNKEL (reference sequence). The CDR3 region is CASSQGTSVRWEQYF. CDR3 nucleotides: TGTGCCAGCAGCCAAGGGACTAGCGTTCGTTGGGAGCAGTACTTC.

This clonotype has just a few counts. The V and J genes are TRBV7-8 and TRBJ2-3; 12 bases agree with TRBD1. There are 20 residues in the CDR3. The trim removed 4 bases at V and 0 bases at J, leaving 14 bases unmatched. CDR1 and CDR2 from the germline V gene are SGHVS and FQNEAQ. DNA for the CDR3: TGTGCCAGCAGCTCGCCCCGCACCGGGACAGGGGGCATGAGCACAGATACGCAGTATTTT. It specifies CASSSPRTGTGGMSTDTQYF.

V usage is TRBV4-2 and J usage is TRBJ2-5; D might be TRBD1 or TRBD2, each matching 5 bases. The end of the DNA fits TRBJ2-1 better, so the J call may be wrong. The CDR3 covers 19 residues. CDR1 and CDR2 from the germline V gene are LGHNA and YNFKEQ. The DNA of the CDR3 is TGTGCCAGCAGCCAGATAAAGGGGCCCAATGGGCGGGCTTACAATGAGCAGTTCTTC. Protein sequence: CASSQIKGPNGRAYNEQFF.

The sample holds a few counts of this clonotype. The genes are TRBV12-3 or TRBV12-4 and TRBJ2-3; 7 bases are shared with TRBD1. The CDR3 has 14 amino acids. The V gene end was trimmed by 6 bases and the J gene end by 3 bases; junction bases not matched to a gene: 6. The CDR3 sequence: CASRTGQGTDTQYF. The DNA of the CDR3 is TGTGCCAGCAGGACAGGGCAGGGTACAGATACGCAGTATTTT.

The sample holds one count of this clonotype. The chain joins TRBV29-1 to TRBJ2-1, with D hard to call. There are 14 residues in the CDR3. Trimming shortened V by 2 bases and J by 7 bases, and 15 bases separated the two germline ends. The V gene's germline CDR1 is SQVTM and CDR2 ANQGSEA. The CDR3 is CSVENGLLGNEQFF. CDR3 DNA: TGCAGCGTTGAAAACGGGCTTTTGGGGAATGAGCAGTTCTTC.

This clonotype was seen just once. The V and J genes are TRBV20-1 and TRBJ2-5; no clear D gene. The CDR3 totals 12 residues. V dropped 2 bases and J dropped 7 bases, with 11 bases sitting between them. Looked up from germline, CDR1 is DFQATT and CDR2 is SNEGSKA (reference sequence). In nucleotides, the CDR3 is TGCAGTGCTAGACCGAGACTCGGGACCCAGTACTTC. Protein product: CSARPRLGTQYF.

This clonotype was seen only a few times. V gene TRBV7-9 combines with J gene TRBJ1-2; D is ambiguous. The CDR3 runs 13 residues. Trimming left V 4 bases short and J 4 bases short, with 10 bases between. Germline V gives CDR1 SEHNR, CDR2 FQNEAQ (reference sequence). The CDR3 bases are TGTGCCAGCAGCTCGGGCGGAGCCTATGGCTACACCTTC. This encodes CASSSGGAYGYTF.

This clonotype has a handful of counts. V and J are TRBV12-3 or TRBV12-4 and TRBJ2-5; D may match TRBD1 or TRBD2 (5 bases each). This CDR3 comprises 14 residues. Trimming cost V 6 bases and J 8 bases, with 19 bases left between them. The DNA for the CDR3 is TGTGCCAGCAGCTTGGGGGTCCGGAGAGGAACCCAGTACTTC. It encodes CASSLGVRRGTQYF.

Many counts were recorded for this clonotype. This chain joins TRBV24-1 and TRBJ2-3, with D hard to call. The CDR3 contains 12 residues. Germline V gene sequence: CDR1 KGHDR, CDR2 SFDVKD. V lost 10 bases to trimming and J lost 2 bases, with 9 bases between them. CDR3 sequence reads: CATAGDTDTQYF. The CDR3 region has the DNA TGTGCCACGGCCGGAGACACAGATACGCAGTATTTT.

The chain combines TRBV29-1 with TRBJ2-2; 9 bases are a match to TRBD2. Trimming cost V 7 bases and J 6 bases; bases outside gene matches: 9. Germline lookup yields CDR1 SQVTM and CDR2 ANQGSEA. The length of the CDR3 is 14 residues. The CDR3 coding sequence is TGCAGCGCCAAGAGGCTAGCGGGACCCGGGGAGCTGTTTTTT. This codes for CSAKRLAGPGELFF.

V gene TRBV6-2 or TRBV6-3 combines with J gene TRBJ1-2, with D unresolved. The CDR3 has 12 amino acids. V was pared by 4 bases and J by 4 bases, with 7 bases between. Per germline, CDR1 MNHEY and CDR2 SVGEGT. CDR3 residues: CASSWGAYGYTF. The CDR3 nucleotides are TGTGCCAGCAGTTGGGGAGCCTATGGCTACACCTTC.

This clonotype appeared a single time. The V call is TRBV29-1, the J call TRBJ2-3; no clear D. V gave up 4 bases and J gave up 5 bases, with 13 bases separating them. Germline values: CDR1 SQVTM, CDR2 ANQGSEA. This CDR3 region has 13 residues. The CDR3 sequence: CSVAGLVLDTQYF. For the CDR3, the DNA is TGCAGCGTTGCGGGTCTGGTTTTAGATACGCAGTATTTT.

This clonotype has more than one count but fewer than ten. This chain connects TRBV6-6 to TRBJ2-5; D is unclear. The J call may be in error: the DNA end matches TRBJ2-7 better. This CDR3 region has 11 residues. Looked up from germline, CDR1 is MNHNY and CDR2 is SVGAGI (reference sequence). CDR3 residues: CASMYSYEQYF. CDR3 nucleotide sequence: TGTGCCAGCATGTATAGCTACGAGCAGTACTTC.

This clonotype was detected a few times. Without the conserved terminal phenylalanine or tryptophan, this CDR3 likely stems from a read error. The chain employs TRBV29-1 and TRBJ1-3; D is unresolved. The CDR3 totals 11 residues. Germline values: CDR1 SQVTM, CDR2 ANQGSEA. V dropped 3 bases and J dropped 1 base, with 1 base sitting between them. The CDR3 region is CSVESGNTIYL. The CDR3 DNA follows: TGCAGCGTTGAGTCTGGAAACACCATATATCTT.

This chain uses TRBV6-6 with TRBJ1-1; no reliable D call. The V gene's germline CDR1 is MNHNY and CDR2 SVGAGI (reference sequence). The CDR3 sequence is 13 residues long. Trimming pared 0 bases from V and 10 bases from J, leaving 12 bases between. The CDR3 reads CASSYSLGGGAFF. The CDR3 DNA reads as TGTGCCAGCAGTTACTCTTTGGGTGGCGGAGCTTTCTTT.

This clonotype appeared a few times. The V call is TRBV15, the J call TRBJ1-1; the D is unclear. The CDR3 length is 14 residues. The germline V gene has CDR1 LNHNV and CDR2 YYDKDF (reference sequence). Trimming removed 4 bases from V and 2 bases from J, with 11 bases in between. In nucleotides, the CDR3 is TGTGCCACCAGCACCCGGGCCACCAACACTGAAGCTTTCTTT. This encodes CATSTRATNTEAFF. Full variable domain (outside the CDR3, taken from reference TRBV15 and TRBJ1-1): DAMVIQNPRYQVTQFGKPVTLSCSQTLNHNVMYWYQQKSSQAPKLLFHYYDKDFNNEADTPDNFQSRRPNTSFCFLDIRSPGLGDTAMYLCATSTRATNTEAFFGQGTRLTVV.

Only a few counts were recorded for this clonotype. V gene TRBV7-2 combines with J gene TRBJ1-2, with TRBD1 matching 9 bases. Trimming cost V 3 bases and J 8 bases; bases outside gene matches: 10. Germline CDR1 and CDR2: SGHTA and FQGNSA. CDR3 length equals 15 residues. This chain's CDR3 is CASSFPPGQGMGYTF. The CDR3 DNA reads TGTGCCAGCAGCTTTCCTCCGGGACAGGGAATGGGCTACACCTTC.